This T cell receptor beta chain is drawn from a study of response to subunit inactivated influenza vaccine. TCRdb recomputed calls from the RT-PCR reads with MiXCR, one row per CDR3 protein. The sample lists roughly 760,000 distinct CDR3 sequences, over 20% occurring once. There are 14 residues in the CDR3. The V end lost 3 bases, the J end lost 8 bases, and 14 bases lay between the germline ends. The germline V gene has CDR1 MNHEY and CDR2 SMNVEV (reference sequence). Sequenced material: PBMCs from blood, taken around 5 days after vaccination. The clonotype originates from a man aged 45-60 years who received an inactivated influenza vaccine. The genes are TRBV27 and TRBJ2-1; no reliable D call. DNA for the CDR3: TGTGCCAGCAGTTTGCCAGGCTTCAGGTATGAGCAGTTCTTC. Translating gives CASSLPGFRYEQFF.